This T cell receptor (beta chain) stems from a study of CD8+CD57+ T cells in acquired aplastic anemia (dated by TCRdb to 2016 to 2019). Regarding the study in general: DNA extracted from sorted CD4+ and CD8+ cells had a mean of 3.2 ug, with a range of roughly 0.18 to 27.4 ug. An average of approximately 10 million reads for CD4+ cells and under 12 million reads for CD8+ cells was obtained from healthy donor samples. The paper as a whole reports these results and caveats: Some 27 CD8+ CDR3 sequences were found in both patients and controls but appeared to be highly expressed in patients and within the immunodominant clones of the patients. No significant difference in CD8+ Simpson's diversity was found between patients and healthy controls (P=0.060).

In this study, sorted CD4+ and CD8+ T cells from the blood of healthy subjects and of severe aplastic anemia patients had their TCR repertoires deep-sequenced. Ficoll-Paque density gradient centrifugation was used to isolate peripheral blood mononuclear cells. Before DNA extraction, CD4+ and CD8+ T cells were sorted by FACS or by magnetic beads. This clonotype showed up many times. Its binding antigen is unknown. Per-base quality was not reported, and no clone a single base away is much larger than it. Profiling of TCR beta VDJ combinations and CDR3 sequences used genomic DNA as the template. An Illumina HiSeq 2000 was used for TCR repertoire sequencing. The authors' analysis ran thus. Repertoire assessment relied on Simpson's diversity index, CDR3 size and DJ length profiles, and TRBV/TRBJ rearrangement plots. The most abundant DNA sequence in the deep sequencing data was defined as the immunodominant clone. CDR3 amino acid sequences were checked for sharing across subjects and were also compared against the VDJdb database and published repertoires. The raw public reads went through TCRdb reprocessing: fastp at Q25, MiXCR clone calling, in-frame beta chains kept. Each entry merges the rows of one CDR3 protein and shows their most common DNA and genes. The V and J calls and clone size are TCRdb's, not the authors'. The sample yields roughly 130,000 distinct CDR3 sequences; about 48% were counted once. Together, the top ten hold about 2.7% of the sample.

Counted from cysteine to phenylalanine, this CDR3 has 15 amino acids. The sequence is cut down to CDR3 DNA, 45 bases in frame from base 1. The germline V gene yields MNHEY for CDR1 and SVGAGI for CDR2. The junction shows trimming of 3 bases on V and 2 bases on J, and the gene matches do not reach 5 bases of it. The chain joins TRBV6-5 to TRBJ2-3; TRBD2 fits 7 bases in the junction. This receptor was obtained from a human donor in good health, serving as a control. What was sequenced was sorted CD4+, CD8+, or CD8+CD57+ T cells (not recorded which) from PBMCs. In nucleotide form, the sequence is TGTGCCAGCAGTTATCGGCGGGGGAACACAGATACGCAGTATTTT. Translated, it gives CASSYRRGNTDTQYF.